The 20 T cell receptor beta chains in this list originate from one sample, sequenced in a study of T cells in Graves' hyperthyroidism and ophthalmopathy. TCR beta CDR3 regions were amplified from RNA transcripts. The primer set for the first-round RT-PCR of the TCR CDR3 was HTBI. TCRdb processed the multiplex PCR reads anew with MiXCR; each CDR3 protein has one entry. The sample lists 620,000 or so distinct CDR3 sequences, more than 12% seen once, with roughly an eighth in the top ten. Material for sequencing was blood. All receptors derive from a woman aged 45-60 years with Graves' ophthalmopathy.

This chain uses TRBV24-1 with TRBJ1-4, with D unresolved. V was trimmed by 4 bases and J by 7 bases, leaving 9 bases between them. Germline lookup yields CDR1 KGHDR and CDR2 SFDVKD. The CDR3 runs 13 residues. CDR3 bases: TGTGCCACCAGTGACTCCAACACTGAAAAACTGTTTTTT. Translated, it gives CATSDSNTEKLFF.

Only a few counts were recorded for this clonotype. The CDR3 protein is CASSYSIWNEQYF. The CDR3 bases are TGTGCCAGCAGTTACTCGATATGGAACGAGCAGTACTTC. This rearrangement joins TRBV6-6 to TRBJ2-7; D gene uncertain. There are 13 residues in the CDR3. CDR1 and CDR2 from the germline V gene are MNHNY and SVGAGI (reference sequence). Trimming removed 0 bases at V and 5 bases at J, with 8 bases between.

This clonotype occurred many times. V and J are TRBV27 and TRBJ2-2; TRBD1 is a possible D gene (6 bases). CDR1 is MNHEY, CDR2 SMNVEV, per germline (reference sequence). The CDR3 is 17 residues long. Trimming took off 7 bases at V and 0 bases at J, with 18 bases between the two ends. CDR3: CASKPLTGFANTGELFF. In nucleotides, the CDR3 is TGTGCCAGCAAGCCCTTGACAGGATTCGCGAACACCGGGGAGCTGTTTTTT.

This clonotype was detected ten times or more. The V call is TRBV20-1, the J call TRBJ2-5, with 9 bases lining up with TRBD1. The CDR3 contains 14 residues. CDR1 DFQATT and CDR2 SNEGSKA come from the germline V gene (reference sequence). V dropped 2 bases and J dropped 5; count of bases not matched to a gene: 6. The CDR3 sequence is CSARRDRDVETQYF. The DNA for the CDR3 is TGCAGTGCTAGACGGGACAGGGACGTCGAGACCCAGTACTTC.

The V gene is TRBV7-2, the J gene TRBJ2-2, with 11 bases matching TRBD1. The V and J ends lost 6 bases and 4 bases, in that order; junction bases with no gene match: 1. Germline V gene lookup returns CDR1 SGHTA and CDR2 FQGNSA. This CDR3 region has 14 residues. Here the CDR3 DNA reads TGTGCCAGCAGAGGGACAGGGGGCACCGGGGAGCTGTTTTTT. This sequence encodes CASRGTGGTGELFF.

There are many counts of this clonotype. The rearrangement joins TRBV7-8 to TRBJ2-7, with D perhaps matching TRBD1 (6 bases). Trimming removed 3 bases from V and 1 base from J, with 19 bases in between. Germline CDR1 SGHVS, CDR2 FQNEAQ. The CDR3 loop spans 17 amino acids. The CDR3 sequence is CASSFSRSGQGSYEQYF. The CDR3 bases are TGTGCCAGCAGCTTCTCTAGGTCGGGGCAGGGGTCCTACGAGCAGTACTTC.

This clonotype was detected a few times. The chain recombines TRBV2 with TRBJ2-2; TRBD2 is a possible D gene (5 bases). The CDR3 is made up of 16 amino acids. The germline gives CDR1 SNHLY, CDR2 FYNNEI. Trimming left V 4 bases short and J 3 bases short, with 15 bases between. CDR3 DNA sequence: TGTGCCAGCAGTGGAGGGCCTTTAAGGGACACCGGGGAGCTGTTTTTT. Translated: CASSGGPLRDTGELFF.

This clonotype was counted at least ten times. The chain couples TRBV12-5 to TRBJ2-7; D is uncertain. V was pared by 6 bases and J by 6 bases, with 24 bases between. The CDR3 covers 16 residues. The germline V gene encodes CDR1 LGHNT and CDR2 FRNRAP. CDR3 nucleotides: TGTGCTAGTGGACCCCGGTTCACCGAAAGCAGCCGCGAGCAGTACTTC. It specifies CASGPRFTESSREQYF.

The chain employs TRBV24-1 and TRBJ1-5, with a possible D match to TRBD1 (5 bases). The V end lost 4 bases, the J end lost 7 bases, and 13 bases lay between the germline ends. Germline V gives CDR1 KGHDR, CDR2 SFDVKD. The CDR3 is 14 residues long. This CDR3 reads CATSEAGMGQPQHF. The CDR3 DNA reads TGTGCCACCAGTGAAGCAGGGATGGGCCAGCCCCAGCATTTT.

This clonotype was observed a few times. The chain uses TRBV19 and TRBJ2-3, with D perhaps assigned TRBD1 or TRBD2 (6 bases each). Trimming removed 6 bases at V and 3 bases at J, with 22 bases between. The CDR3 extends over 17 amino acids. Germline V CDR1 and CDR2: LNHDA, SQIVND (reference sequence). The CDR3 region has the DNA TGTGCCAGTAGGCTAACAGGGCGGGACTCTTCGACAGATACGCAGTATTTT. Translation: CASRLTGRDSSTDTQYF.

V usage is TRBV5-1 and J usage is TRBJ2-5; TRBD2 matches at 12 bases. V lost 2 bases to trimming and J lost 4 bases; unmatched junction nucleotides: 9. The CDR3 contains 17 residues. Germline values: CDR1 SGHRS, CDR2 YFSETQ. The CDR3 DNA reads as TGCGCCAGCAGCTTTGGCCTAGCGGGAGGGCCAGGAGAGACCCAGTACTTC. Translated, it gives CASSFGLAGGPGETQYF.

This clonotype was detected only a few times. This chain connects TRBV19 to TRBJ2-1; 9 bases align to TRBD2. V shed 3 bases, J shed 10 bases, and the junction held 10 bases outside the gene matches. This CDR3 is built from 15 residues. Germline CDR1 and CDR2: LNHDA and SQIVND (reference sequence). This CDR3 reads CASSMRTSDLTEQFF. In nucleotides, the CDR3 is TGTGCCAGTAGTATGAGGACTAGCGACCTGACGGAGCAGTTCTTC.

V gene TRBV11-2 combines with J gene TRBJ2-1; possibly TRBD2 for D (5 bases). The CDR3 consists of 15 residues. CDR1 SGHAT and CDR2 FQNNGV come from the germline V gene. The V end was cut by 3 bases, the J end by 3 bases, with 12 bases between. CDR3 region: CASSFGRGDYNEQFF. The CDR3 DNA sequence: TGTGCCAGCAGCTTTGGACGGGGAGACTACAATGAGCAGTTCTTC.

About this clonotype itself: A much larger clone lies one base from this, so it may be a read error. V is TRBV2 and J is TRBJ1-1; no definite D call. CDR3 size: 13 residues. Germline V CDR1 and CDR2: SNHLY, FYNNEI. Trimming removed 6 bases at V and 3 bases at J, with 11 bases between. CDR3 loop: CASSNGEDTEAFF. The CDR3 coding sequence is TGTGCCAGCAGCAACGGTGAGGACACTGAAGCTTTCTTT.

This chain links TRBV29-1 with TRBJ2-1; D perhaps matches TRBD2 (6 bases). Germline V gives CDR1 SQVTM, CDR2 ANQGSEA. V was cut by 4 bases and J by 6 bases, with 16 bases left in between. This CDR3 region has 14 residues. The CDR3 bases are TGCAGCGTTGGTTCCGCGGGGACGAGCAATGAGCAGTTCTTC. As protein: CSVGSAGTSNEQFF.

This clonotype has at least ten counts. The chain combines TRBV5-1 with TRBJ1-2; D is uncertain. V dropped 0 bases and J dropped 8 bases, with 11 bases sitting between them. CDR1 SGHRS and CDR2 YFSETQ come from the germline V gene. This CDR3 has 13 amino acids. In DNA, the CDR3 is TGCGCCAGCAGCTTGGAGACGGTAGGAGGCTACACCTTC. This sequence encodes CASSLETVGGYTF.

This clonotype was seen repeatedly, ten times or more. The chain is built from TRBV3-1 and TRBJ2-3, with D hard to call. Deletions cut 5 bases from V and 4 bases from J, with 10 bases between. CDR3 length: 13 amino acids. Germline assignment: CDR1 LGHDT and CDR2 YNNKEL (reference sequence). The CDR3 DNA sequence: TGTGCCAGCAGCACCACGGGTTCAGATACGCAGTATTTT. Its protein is CASSTTGSDTQYF.

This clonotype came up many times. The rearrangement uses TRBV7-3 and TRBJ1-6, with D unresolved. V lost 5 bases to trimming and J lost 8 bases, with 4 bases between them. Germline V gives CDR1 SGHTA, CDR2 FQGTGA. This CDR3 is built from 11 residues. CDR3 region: CASSPHSPLHF. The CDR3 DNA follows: TGTGCCAGCAGCCCCCATTCACCCCTCCACTTT.

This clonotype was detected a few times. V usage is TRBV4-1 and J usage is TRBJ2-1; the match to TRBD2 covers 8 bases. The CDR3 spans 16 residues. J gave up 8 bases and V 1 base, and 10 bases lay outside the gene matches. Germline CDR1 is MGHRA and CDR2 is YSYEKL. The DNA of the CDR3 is TGCGCCAGCAGCCAAGTTCCAGCGGGAGATGAAGATGAGCAGTTCTTC. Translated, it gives CASSQVPAGDEDEQFF.

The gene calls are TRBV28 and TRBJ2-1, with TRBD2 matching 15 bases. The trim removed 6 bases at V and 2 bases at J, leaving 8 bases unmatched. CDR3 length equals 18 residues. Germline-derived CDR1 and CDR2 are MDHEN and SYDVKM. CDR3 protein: CASSDPGTSGRTYNEQFF. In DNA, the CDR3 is TGTGCCAGCAGCGATCCCGGGACTAGCGGGAGGACCTACAATGAGCAGTTCTTC. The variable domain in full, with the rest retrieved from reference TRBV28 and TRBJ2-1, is DVKVTQSSRYLVKRTGEKVFLECVQDMDHENMFWYRQDPGLGLRLIYFSYDVKMKEKGDIPEGYSVSREKKERFSLILESASTNQTSMYLCASSDPGTSGRTYNEQFFGPGTRLTVL.